Listed here are 19 T cell receptor beta chains from one sample, sequenced in a study of blood T cells in healthy people across ages. PCR was performed a second time for roughly 7 to 12 cycles using a sample-barcoded 5' primer and a J-beta primer mix. TCRdb processed the 5' RACE reads anew with MiXCR; each CDR3 protein has one entry. The sample has some 1.8 million distinct CDR3 sequences, 35% to 50% seen once. The sequenced sample was blood. Receptors originate from a human donor in good health.

The V and J genes are TRBV18 and TRBJ1-2; 7 nucleotides agree with TRBD1. The CDR3 length is 15 residues. The junction had 12 bases not matched to a gene; V was cut back by 8 bases and J by 3 bases. Germline lookup yields CDR1 KGHSH and CDR2 LQKENI. CDR3 amino acids: CASTPDRERDYGYTF. The CDR3 DNA sequence: TGTGCCAGCACCCCAGACAGGGAACGGGACTATGGCTACACCTTC.

The chain recombines TRBV5-5 with TRBJ2-1, with 8 positions matching TRBD2. After removal of 3 bases from V and 0 bases from J, the junction contained 5 bases not matched to a gene. In germline, CDR1 is SGHKS, CDR2 YYEKEE (reference sequence). CDR3 length: 16 amino acids. CDR3 in DNA: TGTGCCAGCAGCTCGGGGGGGTTTAGCTCCTACAATGAGCAGTTCTTC. Translated, it gives CASSSGGFSSYNEQFF.

This chain links TRBV7-2 with TRBJ1-4; TRBD1 matches 8 bases. Trimming at V came to 4 bases and at J to 16 bases, leaving 14 bases not matched to a gene. Germline V gene sequence: CDR1 SGHTA, CDR2 FQGNSA. This CDR3 spans 14 amino acids. The chain's CDR3 is CASSSSGGSLEPFF. The CDR3 DNA reads as TGTGCCAGCAGCTCCTCAGGGGGCTCTTTAGAACCGTTTTTT.

V gene TRBV24-1 combines with J gene TRBJ2-7; D gene unclear. V was pared by 0 bases and J by 0 bases, with 8 bases between. The V gene's germline CDR1 is KGHDR and CDR2 SFDVKD. There are 15 residues in the CDR3. DNA for the CDR3: TGTGCCACCAGTGATTTGAAGGGCAGCTCCTACGAGCAGTACTTC. As protein: CATSDLKGSSYEQYF.

V and J are TRBV12-3 or TRBV12-4 and TRBJ2-2; D gene uncertain. V was pared by 7 bases and J by 7 bases, with 7 bases between. The CDR3 loop spans 11 amino acids. The CDR3 protein is CASTYGGELFF. The CDR3 bases are TGTGCCAGCACCTACGGCGGGGAGCTGTTTTTT.

The table lists this clonotype with a few counts. The chain uses TRBV25-1 and TRBJ2-7; D is ambiguous. The CDR3 is made up of 15 amino acids. The V gene's germline CDR1 is MGHDK and CDR2 SYGVNS. The V gene lost 3 bases and the J gene lost 3 bases, with 15 bases spanning the gap. This CDR3 is CASSDPTLGFYEQYF. The CDR3 DNA sequence: TGTGCCAGCAGTGACCCGACACTCGGGTTCTACGAGCAGTACTTC.

This clonotype was observed a handful of times. V gene TRBV28 combines with J gene TRBJ1-2; D is undetermined. V was shortened by 4 bases and J by 8 bases, with 14 bases between the two germline ends. Germline loops: CDR1 MDHEN, CDR2 SYDVKM. The CDR3 length is 13 residues. CDR3 coding DNA: TGTGCCAGCAGTTCTTTTTCCTCTGGGGGCTACACCTTC. Its translation is CASSSFSSGGYTF.

The CDR3 bases are TGTGCCAGCAGCCCCCCCCGGGCTAGCGGGCGGGGAGACTACGAGCAGTACTTC. This gives the protein CASSPPRASGRGDYEQYF. This rearrangement joins TRBV7-9 to TRBJ2-4, with 8 bases matching TRBD2. The end of the DNA is better explained by TRBJ2-7, so the J call may be wrong. Germline V lookup: CDR1 SEHNR, CDR2 FQNEAQ (reference sequence). The CDR3 runs 18 residues.

V gene TRBV4-2 combines with J gene TRBJ2-5; D is uncertain. The CDR3 runs 15 residues. With 2 bases removed from V and 11 bases from J, the gap between germline ends came to 21 bases. From germline, CDR1 is LGHNA and CDR2 YNFKEQ. CDR3 in amino acids: CASSQRSGNYNEQYF. CDR3 nucleotides: TGTGCCAGCAGCCAAAGGTCCGGCAATTACAATGAGCAGTACTTC.

This clonotype was observed a handful of times. This sequence joins TRBV7-9 and TRBJ1-6, with a possible D match to TRBD1 (5 bases). The CDR3 runs to 15 residues. Trimming pared 1 base from V and 8 bases from J, leaving 12 bases between. The germline V gene has CDR1 SEHNR and CDR2 FQNEAQ (reference sequence). The DNA for the CDR3 is TGTGCCAGCAGCTTAGAAGGGGCCGTCTATTCACCCCTCCACTTT. Its translation is CASSLEGAVYSPLHF.

The chain couples TRBV10-2 to TRBJ2-1; TRBD2 agrees at 13 bases. Per germline, CDR1 WSHSY and CDR2 SAAADI. This CDR3 has 17 amino acids. V trimming: 0 bases; J trimming: 4 bases; junction bases outside the gene matches: 3. Written as DNA, the CDR3 is TGCGCCAGCAGTGAGTCGGGACTAGCGGGGCCTTACAATGAGCAGTTCTTC. It yields the protein CASSESGLAGPYNEQFF.

The gene calls are TRBV20-1 and TRBJ1-4; perhaps TRBD1 as D (5 bases). Per the germline V gene, CDR1 is DFQATT and CDR2 is SNEGSKA (reference sequence). The CDR3 extends over 15 amino acids. Trimming pared 0 bases from V and 7 bases from J, leaving 15 bases between. As DNA, the CDR3 is TGCAGTGCTAGAGATCGGCGGAGGGGTGGTGAAAAACTGTTTTTT. Protein: CSARDRRRGGEKLFF.

The J gene is TRBJ2-3, the V gene TRBV12-3 or TRBV12-4; D is unclear. The V gene lost 10 bases and the J gene lost 5 bases, with 10 bases spanning the gap. This CDR3 spans 11 amino acids. The CDR3 sequence is CATSVGDTQYF. The CDR3 nucleotides read TGTGCCACCTCCGTCGGAGATACGCAGTATTTT.

This clonotype has just one count. Germline and junction disagree at one end, which may indicate a read error. CDR3 residues: CASSEAGGRYEQYF. CDR3 in DNA: TGTGCCAGTAGCGAAGCGGGGGGGCGGTACGAGCAGTACTTC. J is TRBJ2-7 and V is TRBV9; TRBD2 aligns across 10 bases. This CDR3 spans 14 amino acids. The germline V gene encodes CDR1 SGDLS and CDR2 YYNGEE.

The chain recombines TRBV5-1 with TRBJ1-1; maybe TRBD1 (6 bases). Between the trimmed V and J ends, which lost 4 bases and 6 bases, there was a span of 19 bases. The CDR3 is 15 amino acids. CDR1 and CDR2 from the germline V gene are SGHRS and YFSETQ. The chain's CDR3 is CASSLERTAGSEAFF. CDR3 in DNA: TGCGCCAGCAGCCTCGAACGGACAGCGGGGTCTGAAGCTTTCTTT.

The gene calls are TRBV4-2 and TRBJ1-2; D remains unclear. The germline CDR1 and CDR2 sequences are LGHNA and YNFKEQ. CDR3 length: 15 residues. Trimming cost V 0 bases and J 1 base, with 9 bases left between them. This chain's CDR3 is CASSQEVALNYGYTF. For the CDR3, the DNA is TGTGCCAGCAGCCAAGAAGTAGCCCTTAACTATGGCTACACCTTC.

This chain links TRBV3-1 with TRBJ1-4, with unresolved D. The CDR3 has 13 amino acids. V lost 4 bases to trimming and J lost 7 bases, with 10 bases between them. CDR1 and CDR2 from the germline V gene are LGHDT and YNNKEL (reference sequence). CDR3 amino acids: CASSRAESEKLFF. The CDR3 DNA follows: TGTGCCAGCAGCCGGGCGGAGTCTGAAAAACTGTTTTTT. Supplemented by reference TRBV3-1 and TRBJ1-4, the full variable domain reads DTAVSQTPKYLVTQMGNDKSIKCEQNLGHDTMYWYKQDSKKFLKIMFSYNNKELIINETVPNRFSPKSPDKAHLNLHINSLELGDSAVYFCASSRAESEKLFFGSGTQLSVL.

This clonotype was picked up a small number of times. The rearrangement uses TRBV10-3 and TRBJ2-3; 7 nucleotides align to TRBD1. Trimming cost V 4 bases and J 2 bases; bases outside gene matches: 9. The CDR3 sequence is 16 residues long. Germline values: CDR1 ENHRY, CDR2 SYGVKD. CDR3 sequence (DNA): TGTGCCATCAGTGGCATCGGGACAGCTGTCACAGATACGCAGTATTTT. Protein sequence: CAISGIGTAVTDTQYF.

This chain joins TRBV4-3 and TRBJ2-7, with TRBD1 matching 8 bases. The junction had 10 bases not matched to a gene; V was cut back by 3 bases and J by 3 bases. The CDR3 length is 16 residues. Germline V gene lookup returns CDR1 LGHNA and CDR2 YSLEER. In DNA, the CDR3 is TGCGCCAGCAGCCAGGGTCCGGGACAGGCTAACTACGAGCAGTACTTC. This encodes CASSQGPGQANYEQYF.